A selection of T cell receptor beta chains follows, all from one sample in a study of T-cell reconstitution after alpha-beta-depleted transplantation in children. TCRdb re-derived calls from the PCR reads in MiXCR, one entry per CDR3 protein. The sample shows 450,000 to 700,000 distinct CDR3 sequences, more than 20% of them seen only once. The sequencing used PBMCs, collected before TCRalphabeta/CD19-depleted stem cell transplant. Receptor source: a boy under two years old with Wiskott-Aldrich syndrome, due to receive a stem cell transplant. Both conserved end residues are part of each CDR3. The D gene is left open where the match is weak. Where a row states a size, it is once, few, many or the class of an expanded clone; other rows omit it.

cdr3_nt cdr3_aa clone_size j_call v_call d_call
TGCAGTGCGAGTAGCGGGAGCGTTGGGCAGTTCTTC CSASSGSVGQFF - TRBJ2-1 TRBV20-1 TRBD2
TGCAGTGCACATAACAGGAACACCGGGGAGCTGTTTTTT CSAHNRNTGELFF - TRBJ2-2 TRBV20-1 -
TGTGCCAGCAGCGCAGACAGGGGTAACACAGATACGCAGTATTTT CASSADRGNTDTQYF - TRBJ2-3 TRBV7-2 TRBD1
TGCGCCAGCAGCCAAACCTGGGCCAGGGGGAGCAATCAGCCCCAGCATTTT CASSQTWARGSNQPQHF - TRBJ1-5 TRBV4-1 TRBD1
TGTGCCAGCAGCCTCGACGGGACTCCCTACAATGAGCAGTTCTTC CASSLDGTPYNEQFF - TRBJ2-1 TRBV9 -
TGTGCCAGCAGTGCAGCCGGGACATGGGGCTACGAGCAGTACTTC CASSAAGTWGYEQYF - TRBJ2-7 TRBV12-3/TRBV12-4 -
TGCAGTGCTATCCAAGCGGGAGGATTAAGAGGCACAGATACGCAGTATTTT CSAIQAGGLRGTDTQYF - TRBJ2-3 TRBV20-1 TRBD2
TGTGCCATCAGTGGCAGGGATGAGCAGTTCTTC CAISGRDEQFF - TRBJ2-1 TRBV10-3 -
TGTGCCAGCAGACCCGGGGGCCAAACTGGGGCCAACGTCCTGACTTTC CASRPGGQTGANVLTF few TRBJ2-6 TRBV25-1 -
TGCGCCAGCAGCCGACCATCTAGCGGGGTCTCCTACGAGCAGTACTTC CASSRPSSGVSYEQYF - TRBJ2-7 TRBV5-1 TRBD2
TGTGCCAGCAGCCCCCAGATGGGGCCCTCTGGAAACACCATATATTTT CASSPQMGPSGNTIYF - TRBJ1-3 TRBV3-1 -
TGCAGTGCTAGTTCCGGGACCCCCGAAGCTTTCTTT CSASSGTPEAFF - TRBJ1-1 TRBV20-1 -
TGTGCCAGCAGCCGGGGGACTAGAGACCAAGAGACCCAGTACTTC CASSRGTRDQETQYF - TRBJ2-5 TRBV4-2 TRBD2
TGCAGTGCTAGCCCGGGACCCGACAATGAGCAGTTCTTC CSASPGPDNEQFF few TRBJ2-1 TRBV20-1 -
TGCGCCAGCAGCCTAGGACTAGCGGGGGTTATCGATGAGCAGTTCTTC CASSLGLAGVIDEQFF - TRBJ2-1 TRBV5-1 TRBD2
TGTGCCACCAGTGATTTAGCGGGCACAGATACGCAGTATTTT CATSDLAGTDTQYF - TRBJ2-3 TRBV24-1 -
TGTGCCAGCAGCCCGTGGATCGGGGAGACCCAGTACTTC CASSPWIGETQYF few TRBJ2-5 TRBV3-1 -
TGCGCCAGCAGCCAAGAAGCTTTTTCTGGGACACCATTATACTACGAGCAGTACTTC CASSQEAFSGTPLYYEQYF few TRBJ2-7 TRBV4-1 -
TGCAGTGCTAGGGTGGGGACTAAAGCTTTCTTT CSARVGTKAFF - TRBJ1-1 TRBV20-1 -
TGCAGTGGCCCAGGCGGGGGCGGTGAGACCCAGTACTTC CSGPGGGGETQYF few TRBJ2-5 TRBV20-1 -
TGCGCCAGCAGCTCCGGACTAGCAGGGAAGGGCACAGATACGCAGTATTTT CASSSGLAGKGTDTQYF - TRBJ2-3 TRBV5-1 TRBD2
TGCAGTGCTAGAGCCAACAGGGGGAAGAGCTATGGCTACACCTTC CSARANRGKSYGYTF few TRBJ1-2 TRBV20-1 TRBD1
TGCAGTGCTAGACCTGACCCGTCCAGGGACAATGAGCAGTTCTTC CSARPDPSRDNEQFF - TRBJ2-1 TRBV20-1 -
TGCGCCAGCAGCCAAGATCTAACTGGCCAACAGTATCCCTTTTGGTTAGCCAAAAACATTCAGTACTTC CASSQDLTGQQYPFWLAKNIQYF - TRBJ2-4 TRBV4-1 -
TGCGCCAGCAGCTTGGCCGGGACTATGCAAGAGACCCAGTACTTC CASSLAGTMQETQYF few TRBJ2-5 TRBV5-1 TRBD2
TGCGCCAGCAAGGTAACTAGCGGCAAACAAGAGACCCAGTACTTC CASKVTSGKQETQYF - TRBJ2-5 TRBV10-2 TRBD2
TGTGCCAGCAGCTTAGAAGCGGGACTGGGTTACAATGAGCAGTTCTTC CASSLEAGLGYNEQFF - TRBJ2-1 TRBV11-3 TRBD2
TGCAGCGTTGCGGGACAGAGAATGAACACTGAAGCTTTCTTT CSVAGQRMNTEAFF few TRBJ1-1 TRBV29-1 TRBD1
TGCGCCAGCAGCTTGAACGGGGCGGGAGAATTCACCGGGGAGCTGTTTTTT CASSLNGAGEFTGELFF - TRBJ2-2 TRBV5-1 TRBD2
TGCGCCAGCAGCCGGGACCTAGTAAGGGCTCAAGAGACCCAGTACTTC CASSRDLVRAQETQYF - TRBJ2-5 TRBV5-1 -
TGTGCCAGCAGCTTTCGTCCAAGGAACACTGAAGCTTTCTTT CASSFRPRNTEAFF - TRBJ1-1 TRBV7-8 -
TGCGCCAGCAGCTTAATAGAGGGAGAAGGCTACACCTTC CASSLIEGEGYTF - TRBJ1-2 TRBV5-1 -
TGTGCCACCAGCAGAGCAAACAATCAGCCCCAGCATTTT CATSRANNQPQHF - TRBJ1-5 TRBV15 -
TGTGCCATCAGGGAGGGGACAGGGTCCAACGAGCAGTACTTC CAIREGTGSNEQYF few TRBJ2-7 TRBV10-3 TRBD1
TGCGCCAGCAGCTTGGGACTAGCGGGTTTGAGCGATGAGCAGTTCTTC CASSLGLAGLSDEQFF - TRBJ2-1 TRBV5-1 TRBD2
TGTGCCAGCAGTTTAGTTGGTAGCGGGAGGGAGCAGTTCTTC CASSLVGSGREQFF - TRBJ2-1 TRBV12-3/TRBV12-4 TRBD2
TGCGCCAGCAGCCAAGAGATGGGGGCGACAGAATACAATGAGCAGTTCTTC CASSQEMGATEYNEQFF - TRBJ2-1 TRBV4-1 -
TGCGCCAGCAGCTTTCGCGGCGGGAGCAATGAGCAGTTCTTC CASSFRGGSNEQFF - TRBJ2-1 TRBV5-1 TRBD2
TGTGCCAGCAGCCCGGGACCGTCAGGAGAGACCCAGTACTTC CASSPGPSGETQYF few TRBJ2-5 TRBV5-6 -
TGTGCCAGCAGCTTACGACTAGCGGGAGGCGATACGCAGTATTTT CASSLRLAGGDTQYF many TRBJ2-3 TRBV5-4 TRBD2
TGTGCCAGCAGTTTGACCCCTCAGGGGATTTGGGAGACCCAGTACTTC CASSLTPQGIWETQYF - TRBJ2-5 TRBV27 -
TGTGCCAGCAGCTTGGTGACAGCTAGCAATCAGCCCCAGCATTTT CASSLVTASNQPQHF - TRBJ1-5 TRBV5-8 -
TGTGCCATCAGTGAGTCTGACAGCCTTAGTTCCAATCAGCCCCAGCATTTT CAISESDSLSSNQPQHF - TRBJ1-5 TRBV10-3 -
TGCAGCGTTGGATCGAGCGGGACATCCTACAATGAGCAGTTCTTC CSVGSSGTSYNEQFF few TRBJ2-1 TRBV29-1 -
TGCGCCAGCAGCTTATCCACCGGGACGGGAAGCTCTGGGGCCAACGTCCTGACTTTC CASSLSTGTGSSGANVLTF few TRBJ2-6 TRBV5-1 -
TGTGCCAGCAGCCCCCACGGGGAAATCTCCCACGAGCAGTACTTC CASSPHGEISHEQYF once TRBJ2-7 TRBV12-3/TRBV12-4 -
TGTGCCAGCAGCCAAGGGCAGGGCCTTGGGAATGCAGATACGCAGTATTTT CASSQGQGLGNADTQYF - TRBJ2-3 TRBV4-2 -
TGTGCCAGCAGCCGGGGACTAGCGGGAGGGCATACGCAGTATTTT CASSRGLAGGHTQYF once TRBJ2-3 TRBV12-3/TRBV12-4 TRBD2
TGTGCCAGCAGTTTCTTAGCGGGAGCGAGCTCTGGGGCCAACGTCCTGACTTTC CASSFLAGASSGANVLTF - TRBJ2-6 TRBV28 TRBD2
TGTGCCACCAGCAGAGGAGGGACAGGGGGCATAGATACGCAGTATTTT CATSRGGTGGIDTQYF - TRBJ2-3 TRBV15 TRBD1
TGCAGTGCTTATCAGGGGCCCCAAGAGACCCAGTACTTC CSAYQGPQETQYF - TRBJ2-5 TRBV20-1 -
TGTGCCAGCGGGATCAATCAGCCCCAGCATTTT CASGINQPQHF few TRBJ1-5 TRBV6-1 -
TGCGCCAGCAGTCCTCTAGCGGGAAGCTGGAATGAGCAGTTCTTC CASSPLAGSWNEQFF few TRBJ2-1 TRBV5-1 TRBD2